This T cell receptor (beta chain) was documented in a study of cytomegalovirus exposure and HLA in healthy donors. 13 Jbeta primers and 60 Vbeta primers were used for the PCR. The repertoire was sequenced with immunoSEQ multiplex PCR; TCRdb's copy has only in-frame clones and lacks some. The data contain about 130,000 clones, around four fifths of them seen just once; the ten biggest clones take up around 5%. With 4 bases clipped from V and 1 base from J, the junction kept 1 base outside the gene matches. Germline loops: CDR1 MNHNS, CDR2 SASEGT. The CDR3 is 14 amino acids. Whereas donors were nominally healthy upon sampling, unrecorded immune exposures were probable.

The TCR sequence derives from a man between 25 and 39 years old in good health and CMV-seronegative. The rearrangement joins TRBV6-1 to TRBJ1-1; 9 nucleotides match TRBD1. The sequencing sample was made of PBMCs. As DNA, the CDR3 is TGTGCCAGCAGTGTGGGACAGGGGAACACTGAAGCTTTCTTT. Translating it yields CASSVGQGNTEAFF.